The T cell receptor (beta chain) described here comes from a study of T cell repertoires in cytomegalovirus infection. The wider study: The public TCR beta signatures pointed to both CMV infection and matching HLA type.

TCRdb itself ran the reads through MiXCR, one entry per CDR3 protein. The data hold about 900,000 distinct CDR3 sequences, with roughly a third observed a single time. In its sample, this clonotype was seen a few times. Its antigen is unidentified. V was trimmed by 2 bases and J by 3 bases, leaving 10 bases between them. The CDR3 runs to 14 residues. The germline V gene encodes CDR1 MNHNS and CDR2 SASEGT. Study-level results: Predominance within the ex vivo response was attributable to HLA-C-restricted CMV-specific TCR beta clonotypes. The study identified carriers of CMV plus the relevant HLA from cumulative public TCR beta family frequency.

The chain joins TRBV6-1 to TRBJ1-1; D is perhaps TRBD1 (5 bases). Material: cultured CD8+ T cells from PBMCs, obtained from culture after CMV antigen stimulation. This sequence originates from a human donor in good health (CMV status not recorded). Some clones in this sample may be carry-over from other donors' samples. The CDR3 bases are TGTGCCAGCAGTGAAAAGGGACGGTACACTGAAGCTTTCTTT. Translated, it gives CASSEKGRYTEAFF.